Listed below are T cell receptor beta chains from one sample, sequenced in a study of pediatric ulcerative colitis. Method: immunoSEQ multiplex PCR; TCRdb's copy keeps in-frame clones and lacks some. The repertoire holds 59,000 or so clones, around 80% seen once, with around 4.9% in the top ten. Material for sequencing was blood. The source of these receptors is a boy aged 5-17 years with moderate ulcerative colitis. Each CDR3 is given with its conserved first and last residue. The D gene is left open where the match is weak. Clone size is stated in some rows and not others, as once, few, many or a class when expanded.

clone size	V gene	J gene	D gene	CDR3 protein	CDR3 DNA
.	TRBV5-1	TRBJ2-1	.	CASSLGQTSSYNEQFF	TGCGCCAGCAGCTTAGGACAGACTAGCTCCTACAATGAGCAGTTCTTC
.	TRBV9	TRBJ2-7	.	CASAPGSSYSYEQYF	TGTGCCTCCGCTCCTGGGTCCAGCTACTCCTACGAGCAGTACTTC
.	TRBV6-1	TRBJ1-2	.	CASSLGGPNYGYTF	TGTGCCAGCAGTTTAGGGGGGCCGAACTATGGCTACACCTTC
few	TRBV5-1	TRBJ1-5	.	CASSLVGDQPQHF	TGCGCCAGCAGCTTGGTGGGGGATCAGCCCCAGCATTTT
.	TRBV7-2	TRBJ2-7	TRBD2	CASKPAGGSYEQYF	TGTGCCAGCAAACCAGCGGGGGGGTCCTACGAGCAGTACTTC
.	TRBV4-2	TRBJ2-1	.	CASSQDRIKGLGGGEQFF	TGTGCCAGCAGCCAAGATAGGATTAAGGGACTAGGGGGCGGTGAGCAGTTCTTC
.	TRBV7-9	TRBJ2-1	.	CASSSLEITGEQFF	TGTGCCAGCAGCTCGCTGGAAATCACGGGTGAGCAGTTCTTC
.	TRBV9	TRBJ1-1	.	CASSVGRVATEAFF	TGTGCCAGCAGCGTAGGCAGGGTGGCCACTGAAGCTTTCTTT
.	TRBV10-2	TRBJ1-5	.	CATGGGGQPQHF	TGCGCCACGGGGGGGGGTGGTCAGCCCCAGCATTTT
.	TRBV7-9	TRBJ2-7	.	CASSTLGGYEQYF	TGTGCCAGCAGTACGCTCGGGGGTTACGAGCAGTACTTC
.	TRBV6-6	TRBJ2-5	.	CASMGNTQETQYF	TGTGCCAGCATGGGGAACACTCAAGAGACCCAGTACTTC
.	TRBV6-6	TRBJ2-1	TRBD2	CASTPSGPNEQFF	TGTGCCAGCACCCCTAGCGGCCCCAATGAGCAGTTCTTC
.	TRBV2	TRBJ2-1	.	CARQALGYNEQFF	TGTGCCAGACAGGCTTTAGGGTACAATGAGCAGTTCTTC
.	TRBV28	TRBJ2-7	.	CASARHSQFYEQYF	TGTGCCAGCGCTAGGCATTCCCAATTCTACGAGCAGTACTTC
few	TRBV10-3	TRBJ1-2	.	CAISDPRGYGGYTF	TGTGCCATCAGTGACCCCAGGGGATACGGTGGCTACACCTTC
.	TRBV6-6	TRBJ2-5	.	CASSPTLGGPETQYF	TGTGCCAGCAGTCCCACCCTCGGGGGCCCAGAGACCCAGTACTTC
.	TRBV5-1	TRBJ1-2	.	CASSLVRGGDYGYTF	TGCGCCAGCAGCCTTGTACGAGGGGGAGACTATGGCTACACCTTC
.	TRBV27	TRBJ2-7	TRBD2	CASSLTGLAGGLNYEQYF	TGTGCCAGCAGTTTGACAGGACTAGCGGGGGGGTTGAACTACGAGCAGTACTTC
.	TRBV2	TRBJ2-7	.	CASSEMDSGSYEQYF	TGTGCCAGCAGTGAAATGGACTCCGGCTCCTACGAGCAGTACTTC
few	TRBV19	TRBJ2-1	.	CASKGQSSYNEQFF	TGTGCCAGCAAAGGGCAGTCCTCCTACAATGAGCAGTTCTTC
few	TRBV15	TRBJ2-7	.	CATSRDWQAEQYF	TGTGCCACCAGCAGAGATTGGCAGGCCGAGCAGTACTTC
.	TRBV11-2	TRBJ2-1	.	CASSLQLVFHDEQFF	TGTGCCAGCAGCTTGCAACTAGTCTTTCACGATGAGCAGTTCTTC
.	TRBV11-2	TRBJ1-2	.	CASSTDRQTNYGYTF	TGTGCCAGCAGCACCGACAGGCAGACTAACTATGGCTACACCTTC
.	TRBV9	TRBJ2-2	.	CASSVNTGELFF	TGTGCCAGCAGCGTGAACACCGGGGAGCTGTTTTTT
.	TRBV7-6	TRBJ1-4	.	CASSLGTAGNEKLFF	TGTGCCAGCAGCTTAGGGACAGCAGGTAATGAAAAACTGTTTTTT
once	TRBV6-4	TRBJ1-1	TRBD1	CASRAQGALGMNTEAFF	TGTGCCAGCAGGGCCCAGGGGGCACTCGGCATGAACACTGAAGCTTTCTTT
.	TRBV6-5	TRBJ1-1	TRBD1	CASSWDRGHTEAFF	TGTGCCAGCAGTTGGGACAGGGGCCACACTGAAGCTTTCTTT
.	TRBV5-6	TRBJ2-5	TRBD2	CASSGLSGENQETQYF	TGTGCCAGCAGCGGGCTTAGCGGGGAAAACCAAGAGACCCAGTACTTC
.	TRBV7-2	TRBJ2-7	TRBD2	CASSAAVAGHWGEQYF	TGTGCCAGCAGCGCGGCGGTAGCGGGACACTGGGGCGAGCAGTACTTC
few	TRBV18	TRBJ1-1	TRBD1	CASSPDTGGSEAFF	TGTGCCAGCTCACCAGACACAGGGGGCTCTGAAGCTTTCTTT
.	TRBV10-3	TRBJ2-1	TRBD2	CAISDSGRKNNEQFF	TGTGCCATCAGTGATTCCGGGAGGAAAAACAATGAGCAGTTCTTC
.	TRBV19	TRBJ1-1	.	CASIRRHRERKRTEAFF	TGTGCCAGTATCCGACGACACCGTGAGAGAAAAAGGACTGAAGCTTTCTTT
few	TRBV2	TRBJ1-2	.	CASRGDRTTNYGYTF	TGTGCCAGCAGGGGCGACAGAACCACTAACTATGGCTACACCTTC
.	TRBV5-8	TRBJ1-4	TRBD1	CASRRQGLGEKLFF	TGTGCCAGCAGACGACAGGGGTTGGGTGAAAAACTGTTTTTT
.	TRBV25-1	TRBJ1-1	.	CASSPSGAGNTEAFF	TGTGCCAGCAGTCCCTCGGGGGCGGGGAACACTGAAGCTTTCTTT
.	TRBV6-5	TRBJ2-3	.	CASSYSVIADTQYF	TGTGCCAGCAGTTACTCGGTGATCGCAGATACGCAGTATTTT
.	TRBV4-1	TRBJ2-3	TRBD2	CASSRGGLAGVTDTQYF	TGCGCCAGCAGCCGGGGAGGACTAGCGGGGGTAACAGATACGCAGTATTTT
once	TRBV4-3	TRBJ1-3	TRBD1	CASSHPGTGIGNTIYF	TGCGCCAGCAGCCACCCTGGGACAGGGATTGGAAACACCATATATTTT